By sample share, the clone carrying this TCR beta chain is medium-sized. The entry originates in a study of CD8+ T cells in alopecia areata. The CDR3 is 14 amino acids. Germline V gives CDR1 ENHRY, CDR2 SYGVKD. Losses at the gene ends were 0 bases for V and 10 bases for J; bases not matched to a gene: 6. RNA extraction was followed by reverse transcription into cDNA, which acted as the sequencing template. Repertoires were generated with immunoSEQ multiplex PCR, while TCRdb's copy carries only in-frame clones and drops some. The data show over 150,000 clones, with around 63% seen just once and 1.5% to 2% held by the top ten.

The material was CD4+ T cells sorted from blood, obtained at week 0. V gene TRBV10-3 combines with J gene TRBJ2-1, with 7 bases matching TRBD2. The TCR was taken from a human donor with alopecia areata. CDR3 sequence: CAISESRLGGEQFF. In DNA, the CDR3 is TGTGCCATCAGTGAGTCGAGGCTGGGAGGGGAGCAGTTCTTC.